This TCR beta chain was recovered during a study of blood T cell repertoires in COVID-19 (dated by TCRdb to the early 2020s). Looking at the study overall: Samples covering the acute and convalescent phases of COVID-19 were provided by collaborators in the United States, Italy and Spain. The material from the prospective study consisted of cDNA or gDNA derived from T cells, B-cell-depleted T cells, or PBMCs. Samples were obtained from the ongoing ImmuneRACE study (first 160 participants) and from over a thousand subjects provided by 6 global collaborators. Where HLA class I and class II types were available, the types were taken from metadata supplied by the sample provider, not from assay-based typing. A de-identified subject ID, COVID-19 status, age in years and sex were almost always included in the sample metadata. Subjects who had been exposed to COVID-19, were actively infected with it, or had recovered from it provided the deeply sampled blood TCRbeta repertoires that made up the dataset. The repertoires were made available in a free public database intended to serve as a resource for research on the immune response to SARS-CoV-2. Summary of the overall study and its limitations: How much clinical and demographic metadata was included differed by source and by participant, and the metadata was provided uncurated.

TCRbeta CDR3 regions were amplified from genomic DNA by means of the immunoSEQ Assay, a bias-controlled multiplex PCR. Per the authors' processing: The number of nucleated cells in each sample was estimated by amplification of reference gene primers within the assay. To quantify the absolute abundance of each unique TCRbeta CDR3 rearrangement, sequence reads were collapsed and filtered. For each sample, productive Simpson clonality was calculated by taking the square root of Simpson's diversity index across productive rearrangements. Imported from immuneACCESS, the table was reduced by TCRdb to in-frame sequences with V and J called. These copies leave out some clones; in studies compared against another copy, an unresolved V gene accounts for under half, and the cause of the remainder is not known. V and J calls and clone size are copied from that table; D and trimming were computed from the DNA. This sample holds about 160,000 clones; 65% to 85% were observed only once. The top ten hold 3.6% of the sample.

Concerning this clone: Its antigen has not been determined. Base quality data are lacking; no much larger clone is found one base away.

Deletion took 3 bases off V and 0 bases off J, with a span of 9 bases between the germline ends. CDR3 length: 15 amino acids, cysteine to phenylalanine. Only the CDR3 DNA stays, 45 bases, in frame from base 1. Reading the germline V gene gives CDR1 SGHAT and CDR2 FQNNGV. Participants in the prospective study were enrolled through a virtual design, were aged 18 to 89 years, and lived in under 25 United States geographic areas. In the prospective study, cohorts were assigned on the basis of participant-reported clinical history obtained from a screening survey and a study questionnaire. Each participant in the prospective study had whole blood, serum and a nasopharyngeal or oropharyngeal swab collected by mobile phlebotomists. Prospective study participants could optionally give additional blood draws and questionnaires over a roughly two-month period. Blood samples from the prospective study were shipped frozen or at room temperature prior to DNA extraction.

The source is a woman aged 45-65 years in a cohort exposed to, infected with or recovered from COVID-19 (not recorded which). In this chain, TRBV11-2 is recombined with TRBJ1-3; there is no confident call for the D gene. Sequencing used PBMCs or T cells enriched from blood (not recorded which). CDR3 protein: CASSFLRGSGNTIYF. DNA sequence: TGTGCCAGCAGCTTTCTCCGGGGCTCTGGAAACACCATATATTTT.